The 28 T cell receptor beta chains given below trace back to one sample, sequenced in a study of shared clonotypes between healthy human individuals. Terminally differentiated effector memory CD45RA+ cells were excluded from the naive CD8 cells, which were CD45RO-negative and positively selected for CCR7. Assay used: immunoSEQ multiplex PCR; TCRdb lists only in-frame clones, some missing. The table records about 700,000 clones, around 90% of them present only once. Sequenced input: naive CD8+ T cells sorted from blood. The receptors were gathered from a man under 40 in good health.

The count of this clone is one. This rearrangement joins TRBV4-3 to TRBJ1-5; D gene uncertain. The germline gives CDR1 LGHNA, CDR2 YSLEER. Trimming shortened V by 1 base and J by 1 base, and 8 bases separated the two germline ends. The CDR3 extends over 15 amino acids. CDR3 protein: CASSQALGSNQPQHF. DNA of the CDR3: TGCGCCAGCAGCCAAGCTCTTGGGAGCAATCAGCCCCAGCATTTT.

V usage is TRBV2 and J usage is TRBJ2-3; D is undetermined. Germline V gives CDR1 SNHLY, CDR2 FYNNEI. Trimming stripped 7 bases from V and 3 bases from J, with 17 bases between. The CDR3 has 15 residues. The CDR3 DNA is TGTGCCAGCACCCAGACCCGATTTTCGACAGATACGCAGTATTTT. Translated, it gives CASTQTRFSTDTQYF.

This chain uses TRBV29-1 with TRBJ2-2; 8 bases agree with TRBD1. The CDR3 length is 14 residues. The germline CDR1 and CDR2 sequences are SQVTM and ANQGSEA. V shed 6 bases and J 1 base; nucleotides not matched to a gene: 4. CDR3 protein: CSVQGQGNTGELFF. For the CDR3, the DNA is TGCAGCGTGCAAGGACAGGGGAACACCGGGGAGCTGTTTTTT.

This clone was seen only once. The chain has TRBV27 and TRBJ2-4; 7 bases map to TRBD2. This CDR3 is built from 15 residues. V lost 5 bases to trimming and J lost 1 base; unmatched junction nucleotides: 5. The germline V gene has CDR1 MNHEY and CDR2 SMNVEV (reference sequence). The DNA of the CDR3 is TGTGCCAGCAGTGGGAGCGGGATGGCCAAAAACATTCAGTACTTC. It specifies CASSGSGMAKNIQYF.

The chain is built from TRBV6-5 and TRBJ1-1; 9 bases match TRBD1. CDR1 is MNHEY, CDR2 SVGAGI, per germline. V gave up 5 bases and J gave up 4 bases; unmatched junction bases: 5. The CDR3 spans 14 residues. The CDR3 loop reads CASSRTGGVTEAFF. The CDR3, as DNA: TGTGCCAGCAGTCGAACAGGGGGCGTCACTGAAGCTTTCTTT.

This clone was detected once. Other DNA sequences in the same sample also yield this CDR3. V usage is TRBV5-1 and J usage is TRBJ2-7, with D unresolved. Germline loops: CDR1 SGHRS, CDR2 YFSETQ. V shed 0 bases and J shed 0 bases, with 7 bases lying between them. The CDR3 runs to 14 residues. The CDR3 protein is CASSLEGSSYEQYF. In nucleotides, the CDR3 is TGCGCCAGCAGCTTGGAGGGAAGCTCCTACGAGCAGTACTTC.

V gene TRBV21-1 combines with J gene TRBJ2-5; no check of the table's D call, TRBD1, against the DNA was made. TRBV21-1 is deemed a pseudogene. The CDR3 has 14 amino acids. Here the CDR3 DNA reads TGTGCCAGCAGCAAAGTATCTAGGGGTGAGACCCAGTACTTC. Protein sequence: CASSKVSRGETQYF.

This clone was found once. The V call is TRBV11-2, the J call TRBJ2-5, with a possible D match to TRBD2 (6 bases). The V end lost 2 bases, the J end lost 9 bases, and 16 bases lay between the germline ends. The CDR3 sequence is 14 residues long. Germline V lookup: CDR1 SGHAT, CDR2 FQNNGV. The CDR3 coding sequence is TGTGCCAGCAGCTTACGAGGCTCGCCGGGGGCCCAGTACTTC. Translation: CASSLRGSPGAQYF.

J is TRBJ2-7 and V is TRBV7-2; weak D call: TRBD1 (6 bases). CDR3 length equals 12 residues. Germline CDR1 SGHTA, CDR2 FQGNSA. The ends were cut back, 9 bases at V and 2 bases at J, with 11 bases in the middle. This CDR3 is CASGGLAYEQYF. For the CDR3, the DNA is TGTGCCAGTGGGGGCTTAGCCTACGAGCAGTACTTC.

Comment on this clone: At one boundary the junction diverges from the germline segment, which might be a read error. This sequence joins TRBV2 and TRBJ1-4; D call uncertain. The CDR3 covers 12 residues. From germline, CDR1 is SNHLY and CDR2 FYNNEI. Here the CDR3 reads CASSEDYRNCVF. The CDR3 DNA follows: TGTGCCAGCAGTGAGGACTATCGAAATTGTGTTTTT.

This chain connects TRBV11-2 to TRBJ2-1; 8 bases agree with TRBD2. Per the germline V gene, CDR1 is SGHAT and CDR2 is FQNNGV. V gave up 5 bases and J gave up 5 bases; unmatched junction bases: 11. The CDR3 consists of 16 residues. The CDR3 DNA reads TGTGCCAGCAGCCCTACTCCGGGACTAGGGGACAATGAGCAGTTCTTC. Translated: CASSPTPGLGDNEQFF.

The V call is TRBV5-1, the J call TRBJ2-1, with D tentatively TRBD1 (5 bases). This CDR3 spans 15 amino acids. The germline V gene encodes CDR1 SGHRS and CDR2 YFSETQ. Between the trimmed V and J ends, which lost 4 bases and 5 bases, there was a span of 16 bases. The DNA for the CDR3 is TGCGCCAGCAGCGTCGACAGAATGTCTAACAATGAGCAGTTCTTC. It codes for CASSVDRMSNNEQFF. Using reference TRBV5-1 and TRBJ2-1 for the parts outside the CDR3, the full variable domain is KAGVTQTPRYLIKTRGQQVTLSCSPISGHRSVSWYQQTPGQGLQFLFEYFSETQRNKGNFPGRFSGRQFSNSRSEMNVSTLELGDSALYLCASSVDRMSNNEQFFGPGTRLTVL.

This clone has more than one count but fewer than ten. V gene TRBV6-5 combines with J gene TRBJ2-2, with 7 bases that match TRBD2. Germline assignment: CDR1 MNHEY and CDR2 SVGAGI. V was pared by 6 bases and J by 7 bases, with 11 bases of the junction left unmatched. The CDR3 is 15 amino acids. This CDR3 is CASRGGGPGGGELFF. In DNA, the CDR3 is TGTGCCAGCAGGGGGGGAGGGCCCGGAGGCGGGGAGCTGTTTTTT.

V usage is TRBV9 and J usage is TRBJ2-2; maybe TRBD2 (5 bases). The length of the CDR3 is 15 residues. Germline CDR1 and CDR2: SGDLS and YYNGEE. The V gene lost 1 base and the J gene lost 4 bases, with 11 bases spanning the gap. The CDR3 region has the DNA TGTGCCAGCAGCGTAATGGACTTATCCACCGGGGAGCTGTTTTTT. Translation gives CASSVMDLSTGELFF.

J is TRBJ2-7 and V is TRBV19; no reliable D call. Trimming shortened V by 0 bases and J by 1 base, and 10 bases separated the two germline ends. The CDR3 sequence is 15 residues long. CDR1 and CDR2 from the germline V gene are LNHDA and SQIVND (reference sequence). For the CDR3, the DNA is TGTGCCAGTAGTATAGAACCCGGGCCGTCCTACGAGCAGTACTTC. Amino acids: CASSIEPGPSYEQYF.

The chain links TRBV19 to TRBJ2-1; TRBD2 matches at 9 bases. Germline CDR1 reads LNHDA; CDR2 reads SQIVND (reference sequence). The CDR3 loop spans 15 amino acids. The V segment lost 1 base and the J segment 7 bases; nucleotides outside the gene matches: 5. The CDR3 bases are TGTGCCAGTAGTATAGTCGCGGGAGGGCCTAATGAGCAGTTCTTC. This gives the protein CASSIVAGGPNEQFF.

The chain has TRBV15 and TRBJ2-3, with 12 bases aligning to TRBD2. The length of the CDR3 is 18 residues. V shed 5 bases and J 0 bases; nucleotides not matched to a gene: 9. CDR1 and CDR2 from the germline V gene are LNHNV and YYDKDF (reference sequence). The CDR3 coding sequence is TGTGCCACCAGCCCCCCATGGACTAGCGGGATTAGCACAGATACGCAGTATTTT. Amino acids: CATSPPWTSGISTDTQYF.

Turning to this clone: One junction end disagrees with the germline gene, perhaps due to a read error. The chain links TRBV23-1 to TRBJ2-2; TRBD2 is a possible D gene (5 bases). TRBV23-1 is an ORF, with its function uncertain. CDR3 length equals 13 residues. As DNA, the CDR3 is TGCGCCAGCAGCCAATCGGGGTCCGGGGAGCTGTTTTTT. It specifies CASSQSGSGELFF.

V usage is TRBV29-1 and J usage is TRBJ2-7; D uncertain. V was shortened by 5 bases and J by 3 bases, with 8 bases between the two germline ends. Per germline, CDR1 SQVTM and CDR2 ANQGSEA. The CDR3 spans 11 residues. CDR3 sequence: CSVYPNYEQYF. The DNA for the CDR3 is TGCAGCGTTTATCCCAACTACGAGCAGTACTTC.

The chain couples TRBV27 to TRBJ2-1; 13 nucleotides line up with TRBD2. V lost 5 bases and J lost 2; bases outside the gene matches: 12. This CDR3 comprises 19 residues. Germline V gives CDR1 MNHEY, CDR2 SMNVEV (reference sequence). CDR3 protein: CASSPWTTSGRAPYNEQFF. In DNA, the CDR3 is TGTGCCAGCAGTCCCTGGACTACTAGCGGGAGGGCTCCCTACAATGAGCAGTTCTTC.

The chain links TRBV5-8 to TRBJ2-5; either TRBD1 or TRBD2 may fit D (5 bases each). V was shortened by 5 bases and J by 3 bases, with 5 bases between the two germline ends. The CDR3 runs to 11 residues. Germline loops: CDR1 SGHTS, CDR2 YDEGEE. The CDR3 DNA reads as TGTGCCAGCAGGGGGGAAGAGACCCAGTACTTC. Translating it yields CASRGEETQYF.

This chain joins TRBV14 and TRBJ2-3; 9 nucleotides line up with TRBD1. Germline CDR1 SGHDN, CDR2 FVKESK. The length of the CDR3 is 16 residues. V shed 2 bases and J 2 bases; nucleotides not matched to a gene: 5. The CDR3 DNA sequence: TGTGCCAGCAGCCAACGTGACAGGGGGATCACAGATACGCAGTATTTT. This translates into CASSQRDRGITDTQYF.

CDR3 DNA: TGTGCCAGCAGATTAGCGGGAGATACGCAGTATTTT. It translates to CASRLAGDTQYF. This chain joins TRBV5-4 and TRBJ2-3, with 7 bases aligning to TRBD2. Germline CDR1 and CDR2: SGHNT and YYREEE (reference sequence). This CDR3 is 12 amino acids long. J gave up 5 bases and V 5 bases, and 2 bases lay outside the gene matches. Full variable domain (remainder filled in from reference TRBV5-4 and TRBJ2-3): ETGVTQSPTHLIKTRGQQVTLRCSSQSGHNTVSWYQQALGQGPQFIFQYYREEENGRGNFPPRFSGLQFPNYSSELNVNALELDDSALYLCASRLAGDTQYFGPGTRLTVL.

Worth noting for this clone: A junction end diverges from the germline sequence, so it may reflect a read error. The rearrangement joins TRBV6-5 to TRBJ1-1; D may be TRBD1 (5 bases). Looked up from germline, CDR1 is MNHEY and CDR2 is SVGAGI. The CDR3 is 13 amino acids. CDR3 sequence: CASSYSGPHPTSF. Here the CDR3 DNA reads TGTGCCAGCAGTTACTCGGGGCCCCATCCGACCAGCTTT.

The chain employs TRBV7-9 and TRBJ1-4; D call uncertain. Trimming took off 6 bases at V and 8 bases at J, with 7 bases between the two ends. The CDR3 loop spans 11 amino acids. Germline-derived CDR1 and CDR2 are SEHNR and FQNEAQ (reference sequence). The CDR3 sequence is CASRVGEKLFF. The CDR3, as DNA: TGTGCCAGCAGGGTGGGCGAAAAACTGTTTTTT.

CDR3 coding DNA: TGCGCCAGCAGCCAAGACGCCTTTGCGGGAGGCACAGATACGCAGTATTTT. Translation gives CASSQDAFAGGTDTQYF. The rearrangement uses TRBV4-3 and TRBJ2-3; 7 bases match TRBD2. The CDR3 covers 17 residues. Germline trimming cut 0 bases from V and 1 base from J; bases unmatched to any gene: 7. Germline V gene sequence: CDR1 LGHNA, CDR2 YSLEER.

V and J are TRBV7-9 and TRBJ2-3; 14 bases line up with TRBD2. The CDR3 length is 17 residues. Per germline, CDR1 SEHNR and CDR2 FQNEAQ (reference sequence). The V segment lost 5 bases and the J segment 2 bases; nucleotides outside the gene matches: 6. This CDR3 is CASSPGTSGSATDTQYF. The DNA of the CDR3 is TGTGCCAGCAGCCCCGGGACTAGCGGGAGTGCCACAGATACGCAGTATTTT.

This clone was picked up one time. The CDR3 DNA is TGTGCCAGCAGTTTAGAGACACATAGCAATCAGCCCCAGCATTTT. This codes for CASSLETHSNQPQHF. V and J are TRBV28 and TRBJ1-5; D remains unclear. Germline CDR1 MDHEN, CDR2 SYDVKM. V lost 2 bases, J lost 0 bases, and 8 bases lay in between. This CDR3 is 15 amino acids long.